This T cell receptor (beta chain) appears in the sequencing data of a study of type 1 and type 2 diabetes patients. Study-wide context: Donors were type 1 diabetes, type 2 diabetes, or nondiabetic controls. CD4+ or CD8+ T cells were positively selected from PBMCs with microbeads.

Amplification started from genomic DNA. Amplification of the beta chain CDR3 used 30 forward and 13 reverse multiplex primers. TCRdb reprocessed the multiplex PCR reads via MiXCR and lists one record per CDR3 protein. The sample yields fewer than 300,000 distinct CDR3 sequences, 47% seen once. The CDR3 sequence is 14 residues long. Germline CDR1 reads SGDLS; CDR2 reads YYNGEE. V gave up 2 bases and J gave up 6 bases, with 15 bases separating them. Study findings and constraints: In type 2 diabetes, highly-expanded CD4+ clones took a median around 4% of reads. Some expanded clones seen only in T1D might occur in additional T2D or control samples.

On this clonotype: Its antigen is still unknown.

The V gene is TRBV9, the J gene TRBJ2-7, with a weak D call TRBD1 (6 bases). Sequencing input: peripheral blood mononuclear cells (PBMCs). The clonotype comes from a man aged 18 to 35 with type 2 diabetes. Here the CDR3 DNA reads TGTGCCAGCAGCGTCCGGGACATGAGCCTCGAGCAGTACTTC. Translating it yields CASSVRDMSLEQYF.